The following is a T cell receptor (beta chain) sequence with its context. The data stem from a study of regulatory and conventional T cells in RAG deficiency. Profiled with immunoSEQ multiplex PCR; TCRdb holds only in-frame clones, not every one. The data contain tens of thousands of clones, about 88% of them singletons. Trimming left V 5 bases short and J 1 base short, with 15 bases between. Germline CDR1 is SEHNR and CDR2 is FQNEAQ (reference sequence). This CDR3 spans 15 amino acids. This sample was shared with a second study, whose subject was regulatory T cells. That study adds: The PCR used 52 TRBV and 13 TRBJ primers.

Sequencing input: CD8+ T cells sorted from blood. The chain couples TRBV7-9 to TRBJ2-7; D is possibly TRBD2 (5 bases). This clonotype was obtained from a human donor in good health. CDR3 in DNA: TGTGCCAGCAGCAACGTTAACAGCGGTTCCTACGAGCAGTACTTC. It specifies CASSNVNSGSYEQYF.